This record looks at one TCR beta chain sequence and its context. Antigen specificity is unknown. At one boundary the junction diverges from the germline segment, which might be a read error. This sample was included in a study of T cells in localized non-small cell lung cancer. Germline V gives CDR1 MNHNS, CDR2 SASEGT. The CDR3 extends over 16 amino acids. Overall study results and limits: When the top 100 tumor clones were examined, a median about 60 of them also appeared in the adjacent lung, which was paired and uninvolved. Increased T cell density in blood showed an association with longer overall survival. Heterogeneity cannot be ruled out, as sequencing used one tumor region only. It was uninvolved adjacent lung that showed the highest T cell clonality, exceeding tumor.

Sequencing used immunoSEQ multiplex PCR; TCRdb keeps in-frame clones, though not all of them. The sample shows 100,000 to 150,000 clones, approximately 88% of them seen only once. This TCR was recovered from a female donor aged 60 or older with stage I lung adenocarcinoma. The chain employs TRBV6-1 and TRBJ2-7, with 9 bases lining up with TRBD2. The sequencing here drew on peripheral blood, taken before any cancer treatment. The CDR3 reads CASSEAPSGRIYEQYF. DNA of the CDR3: TGTGCCAGCAGCGAAGCCCCCAGCGGGAGGATCTACGAGCAGTACTTC.